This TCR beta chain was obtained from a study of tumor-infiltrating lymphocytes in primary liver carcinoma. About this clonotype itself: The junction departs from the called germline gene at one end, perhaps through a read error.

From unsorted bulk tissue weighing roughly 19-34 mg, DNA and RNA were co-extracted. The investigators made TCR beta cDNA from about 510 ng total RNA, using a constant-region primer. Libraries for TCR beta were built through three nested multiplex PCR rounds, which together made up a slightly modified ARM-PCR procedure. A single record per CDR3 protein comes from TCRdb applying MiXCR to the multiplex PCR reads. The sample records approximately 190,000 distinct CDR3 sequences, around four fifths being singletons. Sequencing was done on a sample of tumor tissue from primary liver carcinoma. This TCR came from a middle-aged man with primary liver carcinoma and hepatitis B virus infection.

The CDR3 DNA reads as TGTGCCAGCAACCAAGACTTGGGATCGGTGGAGACCCAGTACTTC. It codes for CASNQDLGSVETQYF. This rearrangement joins TRBV4-2 to TRBJ2-5; D gene unclear. The CDR3 has 15 amino acids. The germline CDR1 and CDR2 sequences are LGHNA and YNFKEQ.